These 3 T cell receptor beta chains were sequenced from one sample in a study of Ad26.COV2.S vaccination and SARS-CoV-2 variants. Only in-frame clones appear in the TCRdb table, and some are missing; sequencing was by immunoSEQ multiplex PCR. Counted here are fewer than 900,000 clones, 70% to 90% occurring once; the ten biggest clones make up roughly 1.5%. The treatment: roughly 20 received Ad26.COV2.S at low or high dose, single or two shots; several received placebo; per-sample allocation not given. On day 63 after the first injection, vaccine and placebo recipients gave samples. Sequencing used peripheral blood, obtained in a trial of Ad26.COV2.S vaccine versus placebo. The receptors derive from a person aged 18-60 years who received the Ad26.COV2.S COVID-19 vaccine or a placebo.

The chain uses TRBV19 and TRBJ2-1, with D perhaps TRBD2 (6 bases). Germline values: CDR1 LNHDA, CDR2 SQIVND (reference sequence). Trimming stripped 7 bases from V and 1 base from J, with 8 bases between. The CDR3 contains 13 residues. The CDR3 loop is CASKGGSYNEQFF. In DNA form, the CDR3 reads TGTGCCAGTAAAGGAGGGTCCTACAATGAGCAGTTCTTC. Together with reference TRBV19 and TRBJ2-1, the CDR3 gives the full variable domain: DGGITQSPKYLFRKEGQNVTLSCEQNLNHDAMYWYRQDPGQGLRLIYYSQIVNDFQKGDIAEGYSVSREKKESFPLTVTSAQKNPTAFYLCASKGGSYNEQFFGPGTRLTVL.

The chain recombines TRBV11-3 with TRBJ2-1, with 8 bases aligning to TRBD2. There are 16 residues in the CDR3. V gave up 2 bases and J gave up 7 bases; unmatched junction bases: 10. The germline V gene has CDR1 SGHNT and CDR2 YENEEA. CDR3 sequence reads: CASSLLGLADRNEQFF. As DNA, the CDR3 is TGTGCCAGCAGCTTACTAGGACTAGCCGATAGAAATGAGCAGTTCTTC.

The V gene is TRBV6-2 or TRBV6-3, the J gene TRBJ1-4; maybe TRBD1 (5 bases). In germline, CDR1 is MNHEY, CDR2 SVGEGT. Trimming shortened V by 5 bases and J by 6 bases, and 13 bases separated the two germline ends. This CDR3 is 14 amino acids long. DNA of the CDR3: TGTGCCAGCAGTCCCCGGGACTTTGATGAAAAACTGTTTTTT. Its protein product is CASSPRDFDEKLFF.